This T cell receptor (beta chain) was obtained from a study of shared clonotypes between healthy human individuals. Findings and caveats of the study: The sampled material consisted only of blood, and tissue repertoires are likely to differ. Owing to a small donor count, the genetic and exposure-history diversity represented was limited. Between a few donors, naive CD4 clonotypes were shared at a level of approximately 5%.

Some clones are missing from TCRdb's copy, which holds only in-frame ones; the method was immunoSEQ multiplex PCR. The repertoire consists of roughly 2 million clones, with approximately 94% occurring once and the leading ten covering roughly 0.13%. To note about this clone: The antigen is not known.

J lost 10 bases, V lost 0 bases, and 16 bases had no gene match. The CDR3 extends over 17 amino acids. Germline V gives CDR1 GTSNPN, CDR2 SVGIG (reference sequence). The clonotype was recovered from a man aged 18 to 29 in good health. Sequenced sample: naive CD4+ T cells sorted from blood. Subset of the sample: CD45RA+ positively selected. The genes are TRBV30 and TRBJ2-1; 9 positions agree with TRBD2. The CDR3 DNA reads as TGTGCCTGGAGTGTACAAGGGGGCGGGAGGGCCGTCAGAGAGCAGTTCTTC. This gives the protein CAWSVQGGGRAVREQFF.